This T cell receptor beta chain emerged from a study of T-cell reconstitution after alpha-beta-depleted transplantation in children (dated by TCRdb to about 2016). With regard to the full study: Using TCR repertoire profiling, the study quantitatively followed how T-cell immune reconstitution unfolded in children after TCRalphabeta/CD19-depleted allogeneic hematopoietic cell transplantation.

The CDR3 has 11 amino acids, counting the end cysteine and phenylalanine. Only the CDR3 part of the read is kept: 33 bases, read in frame from the first base. V was cut back by 7 bases and J by 8 bases, leaving a gap of 9 bases between them. From a lookup of the germline V gene (reference sequence), CDR1 and CDR2 are SEHNR and FQNEAQ. Library method: PCR. The sample was run on an Illumina HiSeq 2500. To normalize quantification of the TCRbeta repertoire, the TCR libraries were built with molecular barcoding that relied on unique molecular identifiers. In TCRdb, the public reads were trimmed at Q25 with fastp and aligned with MiXCR, with productive beta chains retained. One record per CDR3 amino acid sequence lists the most common genes and DNA. Here the sample has roughly 23,000 distinct CDR3 sequences; about a tenth occur a single time. The ten largest clones represent 20% to 25% of the sample. This clonotype was seen many times. Its antigen target is currently unknown. Base qualities are not at hand, and no much larger clone is one base apart.

The sequence was obtained from a human donor who donated a stem cell graft to a child with chronic granulomatous disease. The sequence joins TRBV7-9 to TRBJ2-1; the D gene assignment is perhaps TRBD1 or TRBD2, with each matching 5 bases. This specimen was PBMCs from the stem cell graft donor, taken from the stem cell graft. The DNA sequence is as follows: TGTGCCAGCACGGGGCGAGATGAGCAGTTCTTC. Its protein product is CASTGRDEQFF.